The 8 T cell receptor beta chains reported below all come from one sample, sequenced in a study of cytomegalovirus exposure and HLA in healthy donors. The PCR employed 60 Vbeta primers together with 13 Jbeta primers. Some clones are missing from TCRdb's copy, which holds only in-frame ones; the method was immunoSEQ multiplex PCR. The repertoire has about 120,000 clones, 10% of them found once; the top ten carry about 4.7%. Specimen: PBMCs. Source of these receptors: a woman aged 18-35 years in good health and CMV-seropositive.

This clone has more than one count but fewer than ten. This sequence joins TRBV20-1 and TRBJ2-7; unclear D gene. Germline V CDR1 and CDR2: DFQATT, SNEGSKA (reference sequence). CDR3 length: 11 residues. Trimming removed 3 bases at V and 4 bases at J, with 7 bases between. Here the CDR3 reads CSARRPYEQYF. In nucleotides, the CDR3 is TGCAGTGCTAGGCGCCCGTACGAGCAGTACTTC.

This clone showed up just a few times. The chain links TRBV4-1 to TRBJ2-2; D is unresolved. V lost 5 bases and J lost 0, with 19 bases in between. The germline V gene encodes CDR1 MGHRA and CDR2 YSYEKL. CDR3 length: 18 amino acids. The CDR3 nucleotides are TGCGCCAGCAGCAAACTACATCCTACCCTTGCGAACACCGGGGAGCTGTTTTTT. Amino acids: CASSKLHPTLANTGELFF.

This rearrangement joins TRBV10-3 to TRBJ2-3; the match to TRBD1 covers 12 bases. The CDR3 has 15 residues. With V trimmed by 5 bases and J by 4 bases, 4 bases remained unmatched. Germline CDR1 ENHRY, CDR2 SYGVKD. The CDR3 is CAISPGTGGPDTQYF. Here the CDR3 DNA reads TGTGCCATCAGTCCCGGGACAGGGGGCCCAGATACGCAGTATTTT.

The V and J genes are TRBV2 and TRBJ1-1; possible D gene TRBD1, 5 bases. V lost 6 bases and J lost 10, with 15 bases in between. This CDR3 has 12 amino acids. From germline, CDR1 is SNHLY and CDR2 FYNNEI. CDR3 sequence (DNA): TGTGCCAGCAGGATCTCGACAGTGGGAGCTTTCTTT. It translates to CASRISTVGAFF. The whole variable domain, filled in from reference TRBV2 and TRBJ1-1, reads EPEVTQTPSHQVTQMGQEVILRCVPISNHLYFYWYRQILGQKVEFLVSFYNNEISEKSEIFDDQFSVERPDGSNFTLKIRSTKLEDSAMYFCASRISTVGAFFGQGTRLTVV.

A few counts support this clone. The chain has TRBV9 and TRBJ2-3; D perhaps matches TRBD2 (5 bases). Per the germline V gene, CDR1 is SGDLS and CDR2 is YYNGEE. With 4 bases removed from V and 2 bases from J, the gap between germline ends came to 17 bases. The CDR3 totals 16 residues. The CDR3 loop reads CASSSDPGSNTDTQYF. The DNA for the CDR3 is TGTGCCAGCAGCTCCGATCCGGGATCAAACACAGATACGCAGTATTTT. Full variable domain (rest looked up from reference TRBV9 and TRBJ2-3): DSGVTQTPKHLITATGQRVTLRCSPRSGDLSVYWYQQSLDQGLQFLIQYYNGEERAKGNILERFSAQQFPDLHSELNLSSLELGDSALYFCASSSDPGSNTDTQYFGPGTRLTVL.

CDR3: CSVVQGSYGYTF. CDR3 bases: TGCAGCGTTGTTCAGGGAAGCTATGGCTACACCTTC. The chain couples TRBV29-1 to TRBJ1-2, with a tentative D call TRBD1 (5 bases). Looked up from germline, CDR1 is SQVTM and CDR2 is ANQGSEA. This CDR3 is 12 amino acids long. Trimming removed 4 bases from V and 4 bases from J, with 10 bases in between.

This clone occurred a few times. The chain employs TRBV7-9 and TRBJ1-2, with no clear D. The length of the CDR3 is 11 residues. V dropped 6 bases and J dropped 1 base, with 3 bases sitting between them. CDR1 is SEHNR, CDR2 FQNEAQ, per germline (reference sequence). Here the CDR3 DNA reads TGTGCCAGCAGTCTTAACTATGGCTACACCTTC. It is translated as CASSLNYGYTF.

At least ten counts were recorded for this clone. V and J are TRBV2 and TRBJ2-5; 7 bases are a match to TRBD2. CDR1 and CDR2 from the germline V gene are SNHLY and FYNNEI. V trimming: 6 bases; J trimming: 4 bases; junction bases outside the gene matches: 5. This CDR3 has 13 amino acids. CDR3 DNA sequence: TGTGCCAGCAGGCTAGCGGAGACAGAGACCCAGTACTTC. Protein product: CASRLAETETQYF.